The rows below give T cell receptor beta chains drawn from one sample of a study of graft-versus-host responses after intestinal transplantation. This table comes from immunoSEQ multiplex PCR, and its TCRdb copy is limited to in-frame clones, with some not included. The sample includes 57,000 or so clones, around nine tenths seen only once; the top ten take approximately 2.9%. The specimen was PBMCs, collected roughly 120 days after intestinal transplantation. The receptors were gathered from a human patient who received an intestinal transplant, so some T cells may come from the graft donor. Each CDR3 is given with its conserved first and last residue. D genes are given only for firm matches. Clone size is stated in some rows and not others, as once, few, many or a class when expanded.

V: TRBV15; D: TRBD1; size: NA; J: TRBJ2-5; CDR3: CATSKTTGAQETQYF; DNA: TGTGCCACCAGCAAAACTACAGGGGCCCAAGAGACCCAGTACTTC
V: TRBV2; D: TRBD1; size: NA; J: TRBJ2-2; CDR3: CATRQGNTGELFF; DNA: TGTGCCACCAGACAGGGGAACACCGGGGAGCTGTTTTTT
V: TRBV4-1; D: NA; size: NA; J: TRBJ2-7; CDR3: CASSQVGSFEQYF; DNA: TGCGCCAGCAGCCAAGTTGGTTCCTTTGAGCAGTACTTC
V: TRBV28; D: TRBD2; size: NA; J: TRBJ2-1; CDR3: CASDGTRGPNEQFF; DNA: TGTGCCAGCGACGGGACTAGGGGACCTAATGAGCAGTTCTTC
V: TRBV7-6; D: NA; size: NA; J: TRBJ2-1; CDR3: CASSLAVEGSNEQFF; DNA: TGTGCCAGCAGCTTAGCGGTGGAGGGTTCCAATGAGCAGTTCTTC
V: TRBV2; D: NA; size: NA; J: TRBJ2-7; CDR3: CASSETESYEQYF; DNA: TGTGCCAGCAGTGAAACAGAGTCCTACGAGCAGTACTTC
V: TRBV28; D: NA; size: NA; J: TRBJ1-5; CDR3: CASIEGSRKLGRNQPQHF; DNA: TGTGCCAGCATTGAGGGGTCAAGGAAGTTGGGTAGAAATCAGCCCCAGCATTTT
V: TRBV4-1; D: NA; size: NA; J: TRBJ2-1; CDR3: CASSQRAYYNEQFF; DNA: TGCGCCAGCAGCCAACGGGCATACTACAATGAGCAGTTCTTC
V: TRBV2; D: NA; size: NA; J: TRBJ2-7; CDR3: CASRSGGGYEQYF; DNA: TGTGCCAGCAGGTCAGGAGGGGGTTACGAGCAGTACTTC
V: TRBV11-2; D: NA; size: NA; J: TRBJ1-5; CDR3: CASSPCLLGPQHF; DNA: TGTGCCAGCAGCCCATGTCTCCTTGGGCCCCAGCATTTT
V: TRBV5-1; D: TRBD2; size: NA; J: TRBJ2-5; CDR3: CASSLEASGSGTQYF; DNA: TGCGCCAGCAGCTTGGAGGCTAGCGGGAGTGGGACCCAGTACTTC
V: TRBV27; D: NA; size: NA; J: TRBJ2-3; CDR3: CASSPRDAYTDTQYF; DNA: TGTGCCAGCAGTCCCCGGGACGCCTATACAGATACGCAGTATTTT
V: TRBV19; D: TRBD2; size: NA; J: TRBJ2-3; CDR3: CASSFLGTSGNSDTQYF; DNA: TGTGCCAGTAGTTTCCTAGGGACTAGCGGGAATTCAGATACGCAGTATTTT
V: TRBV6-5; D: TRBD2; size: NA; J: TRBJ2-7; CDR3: CASSYGGGNEQYF; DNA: TGTGCCAGCAGTTACGGCGGGGGAAACGAGCAGTACTTC
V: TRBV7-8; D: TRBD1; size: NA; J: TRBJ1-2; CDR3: CASSQGQGYGYTF; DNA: TGTGCCAGCAGCCAGGGACAGGGATATGGCTACACCTTC
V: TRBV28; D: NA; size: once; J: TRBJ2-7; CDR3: CASSLPGGPYEQYF; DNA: TGTGCCAGCAGTTTACCCGGGGGCCCCTACGAGCAGTACTTC
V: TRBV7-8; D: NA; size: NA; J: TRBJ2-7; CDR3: CASSPQDFASYEQYF; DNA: TGTGCCAGCAGCCCGCAGGACTTTGCCTCCTACGAGCAGTACTTC
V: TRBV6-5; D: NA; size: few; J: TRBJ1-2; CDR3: CASREISDYGYTF; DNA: TGTGCCAGCAGGGAGATATCCGACTATGGCTACACCTTC
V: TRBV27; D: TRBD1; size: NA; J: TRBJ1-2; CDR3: CASDRGDNYGYTF; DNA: TGTGCCAGTGACAGGGGGGACAACTATGGCTACACCTTC
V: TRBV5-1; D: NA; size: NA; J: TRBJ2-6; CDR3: CASSRTSLERASGANVLTF; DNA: TGCGCCAGCAGCCGCACCTCTCTAGAACGTGCATCTGGGGCCAACGTCCTGACTTTC
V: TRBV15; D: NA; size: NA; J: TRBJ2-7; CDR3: CATSRDRAAMGYEQYF; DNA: TGTGCCACCAGCAGAGATCGGGCTGCTATGGGCTACGAGCAGTACTTC
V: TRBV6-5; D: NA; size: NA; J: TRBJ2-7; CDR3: CASSPGWGQYF; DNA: TGTGCCAGCAGTCCCGGCTGGGGGCAGTACTTC
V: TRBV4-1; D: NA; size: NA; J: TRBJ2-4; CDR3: CASSQVQLAKNIQYF; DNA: TGCGCCAGCAGCCAAGTACAGCTAGCCAAAAACATTCAGTACTTC
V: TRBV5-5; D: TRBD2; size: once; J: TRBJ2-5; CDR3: CASSFYGGVQETQYF; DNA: TGTGCCAGCAGCTTCTACGGGGGGGTCCAAGAGACCCAGTACTTC
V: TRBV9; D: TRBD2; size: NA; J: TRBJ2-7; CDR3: CASSVGPSGSSYEQYF; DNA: TGTGCCAGCAGCGTAGGTCCTAGCGGGAGCTCCTACGAGCAGTACTTC
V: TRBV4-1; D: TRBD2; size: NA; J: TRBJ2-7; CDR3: CASSQDRLAGGVYEQYF; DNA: TGCGCCAGCAGCCAAGATCGGCTAGCGGGTGGCGTTTACGAGCAGTACTTC
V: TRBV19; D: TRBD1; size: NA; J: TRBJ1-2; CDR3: CASSIVTGGSYGYTF; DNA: TGTGCCAGTAGTATAGTTACAGGGGGCTCTTACGGCTACACCTTC
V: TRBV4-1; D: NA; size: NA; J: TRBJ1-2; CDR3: CASSQAGLNYGYTF; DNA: TGCGCCAGCAGCCAAGCGGGCCTTAACTATGGCTACACCTTC
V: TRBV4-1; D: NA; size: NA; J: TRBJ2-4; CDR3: CASSQLRLVQTKNIQYF; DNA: TGCGCCAGCAGCCAATTGCGACTGGTCCAAACCAAAAACATTCAGTACTTC
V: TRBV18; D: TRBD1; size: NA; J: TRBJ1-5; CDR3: CASSPGTGNQPQHF; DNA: TGTGCCAGCTCACCGGGGACAGGGAATCAGCCCCAGCATTTT
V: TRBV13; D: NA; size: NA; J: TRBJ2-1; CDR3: CASSPDYSYNEQFF; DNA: TGTGCCAGCAGCCCCGACTATTCCTACAATGAGCAGTTCTTC
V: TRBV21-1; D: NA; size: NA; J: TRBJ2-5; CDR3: CASSKAATRRETQYF; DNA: TGTGCCAGCAGCAAAGCAGCCACTAGAAGAGAGACCCAGTACTTC
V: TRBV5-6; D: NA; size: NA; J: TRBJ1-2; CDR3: CASSLETGYYGYTF; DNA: TGTGCCAGCAGCTTGGAGACAGGATACTATGGCTACACCTTC
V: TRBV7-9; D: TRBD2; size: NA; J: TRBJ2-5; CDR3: CASRPGTSGSAGETQYF; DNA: TGTGCCAGCAGACCCGGGACTAGCGGGAGTGCGGGCGAGACCCAGTACTTC
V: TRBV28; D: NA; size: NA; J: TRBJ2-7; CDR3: CASSTTGLSYEQYF; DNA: TGTGCCAGCAGTACCACAGGGCTATCCTACGAGCAGTACTTC
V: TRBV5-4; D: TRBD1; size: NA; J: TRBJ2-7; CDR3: CASSLIGGHEQYF; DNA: TGTGCCAGCAGCTTAATAGGGGGCCACGAGCAGTACTTC
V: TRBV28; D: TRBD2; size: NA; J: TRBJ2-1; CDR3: CASSSGLAGEQFF; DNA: TGTGCCAGCAGTTCCGGACTAGCGGGGGAGCAGTTCTTC
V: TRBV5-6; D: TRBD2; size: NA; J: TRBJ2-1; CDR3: CASSPGGEAGFWDEQFF; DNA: TGTGCCAGCAGCCCGGGCGGGGAAGCGGGGTTCTGGGATGAGCAGTTCTTC
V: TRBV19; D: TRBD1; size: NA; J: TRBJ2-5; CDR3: CASRRGQGTETQYF; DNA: TGTGCCAGTAGACGGGGACAGGGGACAGAGACCCAGTACTTC
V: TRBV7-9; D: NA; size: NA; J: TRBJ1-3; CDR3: CASSLAASGNTIYF; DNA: TGTGCCAGCAGCTTAGCGGCGAGTGGAAACACCATATATTTT
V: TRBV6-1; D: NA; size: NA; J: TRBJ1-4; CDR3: CASSDPRPTNEKLFF; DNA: TGTGCCAGCAGTGATCCCCGTCCAACTAATGAAAAACTGTTTTTT
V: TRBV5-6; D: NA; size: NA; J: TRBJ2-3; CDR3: CASSFEGSIREYF; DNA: TGTGCCAGCAGCTTTGAGGGGTCGATAAGGGAGTATTTT
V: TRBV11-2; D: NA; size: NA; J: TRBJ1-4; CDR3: CASSRSIEGRRSTNEKLFF; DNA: TGTGCCAGCAGCCGAAGTATCGAAGGGAGAAGGTCAACTAATGAAAAACTGTTTTTT
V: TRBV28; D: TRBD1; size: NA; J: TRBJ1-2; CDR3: CASSLNRGYGYTF; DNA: TGTGCCAGCAGTTTGAACAGGGGCTATGGCTACACCTTC
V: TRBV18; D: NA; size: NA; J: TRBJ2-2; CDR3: CASSPPSGILDNTGELFF; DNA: TGTGCCAGCTCACCACCTTCCGGGATTTTAGATAACACCGGGGAGCTGTTTTTT
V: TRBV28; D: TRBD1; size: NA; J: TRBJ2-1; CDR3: CASSLRDSYNEQFF; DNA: TGTGCCAGCAGTTTAAGGGACAGCTACAATGAGCAGTTCTTC
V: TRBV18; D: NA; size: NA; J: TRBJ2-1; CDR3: CASSYSGHEQFF; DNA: TGTGCCAGCTCATATTCAGGCCATGAGCAGTTCTTC
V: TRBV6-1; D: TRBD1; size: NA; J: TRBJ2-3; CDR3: CASSELDWWQGAFTDTQYF; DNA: TGTGCCAGCAGCGAACTCGACTGGTGGCAGGGGGCATTCACAGATACGCAGTATTTT
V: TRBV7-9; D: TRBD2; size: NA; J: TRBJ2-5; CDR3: CASSFSGGQETQYF; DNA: TGTGCCAGCAGCTTCTCGGGGGGGCAAGAGACCCAGTACTTC
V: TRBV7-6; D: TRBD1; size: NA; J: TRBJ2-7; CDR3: CASSLGAGTGGLYEQYF; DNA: TGTGCCAGCAGCTTAGGGGCCGGGACAGGGGGTCTCTACGAGCAGTACTTC
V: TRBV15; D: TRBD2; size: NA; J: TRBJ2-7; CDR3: CATALASGYEQYF; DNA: TGTGCCACCGCCTTGGCTAGCGGATACGAGCAGTACTTC
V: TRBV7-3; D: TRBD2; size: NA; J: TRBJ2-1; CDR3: CASSLTSGGTEQFF; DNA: TGTGCCAGCAGCTTAACCAGCGGGGGTACGGAGCAGTTCTTC